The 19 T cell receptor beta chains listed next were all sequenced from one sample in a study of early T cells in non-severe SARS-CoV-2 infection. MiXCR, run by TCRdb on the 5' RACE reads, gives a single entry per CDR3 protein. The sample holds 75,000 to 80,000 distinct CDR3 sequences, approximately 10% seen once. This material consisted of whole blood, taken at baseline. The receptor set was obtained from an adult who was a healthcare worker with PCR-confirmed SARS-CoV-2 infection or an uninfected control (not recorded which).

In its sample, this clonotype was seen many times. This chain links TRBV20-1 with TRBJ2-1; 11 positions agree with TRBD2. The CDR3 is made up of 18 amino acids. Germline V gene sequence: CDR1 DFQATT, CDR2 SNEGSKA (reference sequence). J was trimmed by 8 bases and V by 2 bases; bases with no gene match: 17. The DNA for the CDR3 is TGCAGTGCTAGATCCCCCCGACTAGCGGGGTCTAGTAGAGATGAGCAGTTCTTC. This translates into CSARSPRLAGSSRDEQFF.

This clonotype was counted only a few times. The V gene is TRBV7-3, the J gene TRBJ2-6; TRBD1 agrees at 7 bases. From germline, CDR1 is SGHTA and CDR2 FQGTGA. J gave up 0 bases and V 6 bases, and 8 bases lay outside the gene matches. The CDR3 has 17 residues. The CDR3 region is CASRRTGRSSGANVLTF. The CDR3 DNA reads TGTGCCAGCAGGAGGACAGGCCGGAGCTCTGGGGCCAACGTCCTGACTTTC.

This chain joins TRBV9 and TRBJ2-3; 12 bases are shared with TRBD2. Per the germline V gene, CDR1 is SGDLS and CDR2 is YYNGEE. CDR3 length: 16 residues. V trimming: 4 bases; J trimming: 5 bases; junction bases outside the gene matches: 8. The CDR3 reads CASSPLRTSGEDTQYF. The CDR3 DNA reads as TGTGCCAGCAGCCCGCTCCGGACTAGCGGGGAAGATACGCAGTATTTT. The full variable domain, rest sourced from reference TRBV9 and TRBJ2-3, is DSGVTQTPKHLITATGQRVTLRCSPRSGDLSVYWYQQSLDQGLQFLIQYYNGEERAKGNILERFSAQQFPDLHSELNLSSLELGDSALYFCASSPLRTSGEDTQYFGPGTRLTVL.

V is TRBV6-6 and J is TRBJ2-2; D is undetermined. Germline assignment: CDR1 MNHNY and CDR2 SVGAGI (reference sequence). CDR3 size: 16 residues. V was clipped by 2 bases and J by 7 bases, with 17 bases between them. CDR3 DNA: TGTGCCAGCAGTTACACGGTTCCAGCGTCCAGCGGGGAGCTGTTTTTT. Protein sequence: CASSYTVPASSGELFF.

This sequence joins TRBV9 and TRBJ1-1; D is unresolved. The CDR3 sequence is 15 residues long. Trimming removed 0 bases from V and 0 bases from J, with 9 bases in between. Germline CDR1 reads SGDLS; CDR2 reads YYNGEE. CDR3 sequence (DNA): TGTGCCAGCAGCGTAGATGCGGGGATGAACACTGAAGCTTTCTTT. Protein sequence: CASSVDAGMNTEAFF.

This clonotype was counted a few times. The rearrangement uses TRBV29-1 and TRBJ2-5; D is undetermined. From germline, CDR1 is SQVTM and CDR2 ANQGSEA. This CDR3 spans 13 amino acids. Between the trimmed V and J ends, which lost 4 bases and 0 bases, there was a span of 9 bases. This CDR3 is CSVGGRYQETQYF. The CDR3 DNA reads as TGCAGCGTTGGCGGCAGGTACCAAGAGACCCAGTACTTC.

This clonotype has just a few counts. CDR3 nucleotides: TGTGCCAGCAGCCCGTCGTGGGCCGAATATGGCTACACCTTC. Translating gives CASSPSWAEYGYTF. V gene TRBV5-4 combines with J gene TRBJ1-2; no firm D call. This CDR3 is built from 14 residues. Trimming took 4 bases from V and 5 from J, leaving 15 bases between them. Per germline, CDR1 SGHNT and CDR2 YYREEE (reference sequence).

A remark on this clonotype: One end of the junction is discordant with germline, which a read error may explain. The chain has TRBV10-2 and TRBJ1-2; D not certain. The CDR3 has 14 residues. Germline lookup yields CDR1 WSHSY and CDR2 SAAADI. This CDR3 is CATSPGVGVGGYTF. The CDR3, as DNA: TGCGCCACCAGTCCCGGTGTTGGGGTTGGAGGCTACACCTTC.

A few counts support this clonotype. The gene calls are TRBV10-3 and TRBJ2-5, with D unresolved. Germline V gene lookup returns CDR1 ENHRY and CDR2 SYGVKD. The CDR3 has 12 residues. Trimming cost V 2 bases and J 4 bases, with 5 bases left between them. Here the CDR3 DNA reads TGTGCCATCAGTGAGCGGCCAGAGACCCAGTACTTC. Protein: CAISERPETQYF.

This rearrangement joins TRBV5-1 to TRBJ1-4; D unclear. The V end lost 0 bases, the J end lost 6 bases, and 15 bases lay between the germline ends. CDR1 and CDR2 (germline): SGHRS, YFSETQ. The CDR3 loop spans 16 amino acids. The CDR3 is CASSLDATAADEKLFF. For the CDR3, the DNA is TGCGCCAGCAGCTTGGATGCAACGGCCGCTGATGAAAAACTGTTTTTT.

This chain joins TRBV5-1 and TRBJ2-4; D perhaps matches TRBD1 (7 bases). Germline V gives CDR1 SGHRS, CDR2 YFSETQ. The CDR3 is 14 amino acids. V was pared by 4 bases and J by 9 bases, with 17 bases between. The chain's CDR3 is CASSPNRGGSIQYF. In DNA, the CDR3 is TGCGCCAGCAGCCCGAACAGGGGAGGAAGCATTCAGTACTTC.

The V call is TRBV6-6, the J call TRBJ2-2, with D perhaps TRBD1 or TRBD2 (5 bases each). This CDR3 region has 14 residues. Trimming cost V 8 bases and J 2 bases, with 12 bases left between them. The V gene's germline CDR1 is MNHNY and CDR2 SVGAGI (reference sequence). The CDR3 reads CASGRDPNTGELFF. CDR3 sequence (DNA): TGTGCCAGCGGCCGGGACCCCAACACCGGGGAGCTGTTTTTT.

CDR3 DNA sequence: TGTGCCAGTAGTATTGGTAATTCACCCCTCCACTTT. Encoded protein: CASSIGNSPLHF. The chain has TRBV19 and TRBJ1-6, with no clear D. The CDR3 consists of 12 residues. Trimming took 3 bases from V and 6 from J, leaving 3 bases between them. Per the germline V gene, CDR1 is LNHDA and CDR2 is SQIVND (reference sequence).

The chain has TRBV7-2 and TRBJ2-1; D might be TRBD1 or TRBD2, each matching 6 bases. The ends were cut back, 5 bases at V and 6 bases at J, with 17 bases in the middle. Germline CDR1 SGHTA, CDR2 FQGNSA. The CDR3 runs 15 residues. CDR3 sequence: CASSPKLGGFNEQFF. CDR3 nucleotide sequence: TGTGCCAGCAGCCCAAAACTAGGGGGGTTCAATGAGCAGTTCTTC.

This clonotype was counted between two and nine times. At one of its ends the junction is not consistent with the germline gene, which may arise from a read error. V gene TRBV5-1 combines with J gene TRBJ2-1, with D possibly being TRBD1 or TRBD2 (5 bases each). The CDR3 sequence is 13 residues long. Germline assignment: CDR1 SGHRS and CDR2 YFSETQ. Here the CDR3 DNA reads TGCGCCAGCCGCTTTGGGGGTGGGCTCTACCCGTTCTTC. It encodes CASRFGGGLYPFF.

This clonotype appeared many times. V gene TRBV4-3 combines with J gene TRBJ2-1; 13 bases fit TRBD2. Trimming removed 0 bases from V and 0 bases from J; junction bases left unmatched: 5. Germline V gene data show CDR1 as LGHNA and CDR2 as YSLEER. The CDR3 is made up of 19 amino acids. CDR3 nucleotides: TGCGCCAGCAGCCAAGAGGCACTAGCGGGGGGGCGCTCCTACAATGAGCAGTTCTTC. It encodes CASSQEALAGGRSYNEQFF.

For the CDR3, the DNA is TGCGCCAGCAGCTTGGAGGACGACACAGATACGCAGTATTTT. This translates into CASSLEDDTDTQYF. The chain has TRBV5-1 and TRBJ2-3; D not resolved. The V end was cut by 0 bases, the J end by 2 bases, with 7 bases between. CDR3 length: 14 residues. Per germline, CDR1 SGHRS and CDR2 YFSETQ.

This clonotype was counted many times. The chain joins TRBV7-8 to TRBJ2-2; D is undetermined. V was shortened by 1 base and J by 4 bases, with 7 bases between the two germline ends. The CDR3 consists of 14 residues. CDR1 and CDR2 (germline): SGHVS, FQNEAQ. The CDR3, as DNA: TGTGCCAGCAGCTTAGGAGTCGTCACCGGGGAGCTGTTTTTT. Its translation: CASSLGVVTGELFF.

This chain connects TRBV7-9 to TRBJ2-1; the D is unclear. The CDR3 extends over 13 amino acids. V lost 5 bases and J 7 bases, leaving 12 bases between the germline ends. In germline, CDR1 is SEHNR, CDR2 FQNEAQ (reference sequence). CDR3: CASSPGARNEQFF. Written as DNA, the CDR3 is TGTGCCAGCAGCCCAGGAGCGAGGAATGAGCAGTTCTTC.